This TCR beta chain was identified in a study of T cell clonotyping in hematopoietic cell transplantation. Study results and limitations: Graft donor and pretransplant recipient Inverse Simpson Index values predicted broader posttransplant TCR diversity.

Concerning this clone itself: Antigen unknown.

Stated time point: recipient sample about 28 days before transplant, after cytoreduction. Looked up from germline, CDR1 is SGHRS and CDR2 is YFSETQ. The CDR3 consists of 15 residues. Trimming left V 4 bases short and J 1 base short, with 14 bases between. Method: immunoSEQ multiplex PCR; TCRdb's copy keeps in-frame clones and lacks some. The sample records approximately 25,000 clones, 80% to 90% being singletons. The V gene is TRBV5-1, the J gene TRBJ1-1; D is perhaps TRBD1 (5 bases). This specimen was peripheral blood mononuclear cells, taken before stem cell transplant. This clonotype was obtained from a woman aged 55-75 years with acute myeloid leukemia. Some clones in this sample may be carry-over from other donors' samples. The CDR3 DNA follows: TGCGCCAGCAGCCTCCACAATACAGGGAACACTGAAGCTTTCTTT. It is translated as CASSLHNTGNTEAFF.